The rows below give T cell receptor beta chains drawn from one sample of a study of PD-1 blockade in mismatch repair-deficient tumors. Clones were sequenced by immunoSEQ multiplex PCR, and TCRdb holds only the in-frame ones, with some missing. The repertoire holds roughly 110,000 clones, with about 80% as singletons. Sequences were derived from peripheral blood, sampled 60 weeks after starting pembrolizumab. Receptor source: an adult with mismatch repair-deficient cancer. CDR3s include the opening cysteine and the closing phenylalanine or tryptophan. The D gene is left open where the match is weak. Where a row states a size, it is once, few, many or the class of an expanded clone; other rows omit it.

>.|TRBD1|TRBV10-3|TRBJ2-5
CAISEPWGQGVQFQETQYF
TGTGCCATCAGTGAGCCATGGGGACAGGGAGTACAGTTCCAAGAGACCCAGTACTTC
>.|TRBD2|TRBV14|TRBJ2-7
CASSHRRGLAGGSYEQYF
TGTGCCAGCAGCCACCGGAGGGGACTAGCGGGAGGCTCCTACGAGCAGTACTTC
>.|.|TRBV27|TRBJ2-5
CASSDGGLGQETQYF
TGTGCCAGCTCCGATGGGGGTTTGGGCCAAGAGACCCAGTACTTC
>.|.|TRBV11-2|TRBJ2-5
CASSFGSGETQYF
TGTGCCAGCAGCTTTGGTAGTGGGGAGACCCAGTACTTC
>few|TRBD1|TRBV5-1|TRBJ2-1
CASSLVGGIHNEQFF
TGCGCCAGCAGCTTGGTAGGGGGCATCCACAATGAGCAGTTCTTC
>.|TRBD1|TRBV5-5|TRBJ1-5
CASSGTGGQPQHF
TGTGCCAGCAGCGGGACAGGGGGTCAGCCCCAGCATTTT
>.|.|TRBV30|TRBJ2-7
CAWNRRRLNDEQYF
TGTGCCTGGAACCGTCGACGGTTGAATGACGAGCAGTACTTC
>once|.|TRBV6-6|TRBJ2-6
CASSYSVGANVLTF
TGTGCCAGCAGTTACTCGGTGGGGGCCAACGTCCTGACTTTC
>.|.|TRBV7-9|TRBJ1-2
CASSSNTGVDGYTF
TGTGCCAGCAGCTCAAACACGGGGGTGGATGGCTACACCTTC
>.|.|TRBV27|TRBJ1-4
CASSFEGHPNEKLFF
TGTGCCAGCAGTTTCGAGGGACATCCTAATGAAAAACTGTTTTTT
>.|.|TRBV2|TRBJ1-1
CASSWGNTEAFF
TGTGCCAGCAGTTGGGGGAACACTGAAGCTTTCTTT
>.|TRBD2|TRBV7-9|TRBJ2-2
CASSSWGREDNTGELFF
TGTGCCAGCAGCTCATGGGGGCGGGAGGATAACACCGGGGAGCTGTTTTTT
>once|.|TRBV7-9|TRBJ2-2
CASSLIGTDREGLTGELFF
TGTGCCAGCAGCTTAATAGGGACGGACAGGGAGGGCCTCACCGGGGAGCTGTTTTTT
>.|TRBD2|TRBV6-5|TRBJ2-1
CASRPGLESEQFF
TGTGCCAGCAGACCGGGACTAGAAAGTGAGCAGTTCTTC
>.|.|TRBV6-5|TRBJ1-4
CASSYSSYEKLFF
TGTGCCAGCAGTTACTCGAGTTATGAAAAACTGTTTTTT
>.|.|TRBV6-6|TRBJ1-2
CASAGPNYGYTF
TGTGCCTCAGCAGGTCCTAACTATGGCTACACCTTC
>few|.|TRBV7-8|TRBJ1-1
CASSRTTVQATEAFF
TGTGCCAGCAGCCGAACGACGGTTCAAGCCACTGAAGCTTTCTTT
>once|.|TRBV5-6|TRBJ2-5
CASSLILDNQETQYF
TGTGCCAGCAGCTTAATCCTTGACAACCAAGAGACCCAGTACTTC
>.|.|TRBV14|TRBJ1-4
CASSQVYEKLFF
TGTGCCAGCAGCCAAGTGTACGAAAAACTGTTTTTT
>.|.|TRBV15|TRBJ2-1
CATSRDALRTNEQFF
TGTGCCACCAGCAGAGATGCCCTCCGGACCAATGAGCAGTTCTTC
>.|TRBD1|TRBV5-4|TRBJ2-1
CASSTGTESYNEQFF
TGTGCCAGCAGCACCGGGACAGAGTCCTACAATGAGCAGTTCTTC
>.|.|TRBV30|TRBJ1-2
CALDIYGYTF
TGTGCCTTGGACATCTATGGCTACACCTTC
>.|.|TRBV7-9|TRBJ1-1
CASSLVAGSEAFF
TGTGCCAGCAGCTTAGTCGCAGGGTCTGAAGCTTTCTTT
>few|.|TRBV15|TRBJ1-2
CATKADHNYGYTF
TGTGCCACCAAGGCAGACCATAACTATGGCTACACCTTC
>.|.|TRBV11-1|TRBJ2-7
CASSFVAYEQYF
TGTGCCAGCAGCTTCGTTGCCTACGAGCAGTACTTC
>.|TRBD2|TRBV11-2|TRBJ2-1
CASSLRTSGEKQFF
TGTGCCAGCAGCTTACGGACTAGCGGGGAGAAGCAGTTCTTC
>.|.|TRBV27|TRBJ1-5
CASSLIWDLNQPQHF
TGTGCCAGCAGTTTAATATGGGATCTCAATCAGCCCCAGCATTTT
>.|TRBD1|TRBV5-6|TRBJ2-5
CASSLRQGTETQYF
TGTGCCAGCAGCTTACGACAGGGGACTGAGACCCAGTACTTC
>.|.|TRBV19|TRBJ1-2
CASSNRRSEGYGYTF
TGTGCCAGTAGTAACCGTCGAAGCGAGGGGTATGGCTACACCTTC
>.|.|TRBV7-8|TRBJ2-3
CASSLQRDTQYF
TGTGCCAGCAGCTTACAGCGAGATACGCAGTATTTT
>.|TRBD1|TRBV2|TRBJ1-2
CASTGTGGFIGGYTF
TGTGCCAGCACCGGGACAGGGGGCTTTATTGGTGGCTACACCTTC
>.|TRBD1|TRBV7-7|TRBJ2-2
CASRPGTETGELFF
TGTGCTAGCAGGCCCGGGACAGAGACCGGGGAGCTGTTTTTT
>.|.|TRBV19|TRBJ2-2
CATTLSVTGELFF
TGTGCCACCACTCTCTCGGTCACCGGGGAGCTGTTTTTT
>.|.|TRBV6-4|TRBJ1-1
CASSEDFNTEAFF
TGTGCCAGCAGTGAAGATTTCAACACTGAAGCTTTCTTT
>.|.|TRBV7-7|TRBJ1-4
CASSSGQPNEKLFF
TGTGCTAGCAGCTCCGGACAGCCTAATGAAAAACTGTTTTTT
>.|TRBD1|TRBV19|TRBJ2-1
CASSNGDSANEQFF
TGTGCCAGTAGTAACGGGGACAGTGCGAATGAGCAGTTCTTC
>.|.|TRBV7-3|TRBJ2-1
CASSPGDGRGINEQFF
TGTGCCAGCAGCCCCGGAGACGGCCGGGGGATTAATGAGCAGTTCTTC
>.|.|TRBV11-2|TRBJ2-3
CASSSDSVSTDTQYF
TGTGCCAGCAGCTCGGACAGCGTTAGCACAGATACGCAGTATTTT
>.|TRBD2|TRBV19|TRBJ2-1
CASISGRVGNEQFF
TGTGCCAGTATTAGCGGGAGGGTGGGGAATGAGCAGTTCTTC
>.|TRBD2|TRBV10-1|TRBJ2-3
CASSGGLAGSGTDTQYF
TGCGCCAGCAGTGGGGGACTAGCGGGATCCGGCACAGATACGCAGTATTTT
>.|.|TRBV7-7|TRBJ1-1
CASSLSQNTEAFF
TGTGCTAGCAGCTTATCCCAGAACACTGAAGCTTTCTTT
>.|.|TRBV4-1|TRBJ1-1
CASSPSRAGLNTEAFF
TGCGCCAGCAGCCCCAGCCGGGCAGGATTGAACACTGAAGCTTTCTTT
>.|.|TRBV7-6|TRBJ2-7
CASSSAYEQYF
TGTGCCAGCAGCTCAGCCTACGAGCAGTACTTC
>.|.|TRBV11-3|TRBJ2-1
CASSPASGTPYNEQFF
TGTGCCAGCAGCCCCGCTTCCGGGACTCCGTACAATGAGCAGTTCTTC
>.|.|TRBV21-1|TRBJ1-5
CATPRQAQDRNQPQHF
TGTGCCACCCCCCGACAGGCGCAAGATCGCAATCAGCCCCAGCATTTT
>.|.|TRBV18|TRBJ1-3
CASSPYLGGSGNTIYF
TGTGCCAGCTCACCCTACCTCGGTGGCTCTGGAAACACCATATATTTT
>.|.|TRBV5-6|TRBJ2-1
CASSLEARFTNNEQFF
TGTGCCAGCAGCTTGGAGGCCCGTTTCACCAACAATGAGCAGTTCTTC
>.|.|TRBV7-2|TRBJ1-2
CASSLRAGNYGYTF
TGTGCCAGCAGCTTAAGGGCAGGCAACTATGGCTACACCTTC
>.|.|TRBV4-2|TRBJ1-2
CASSLEGVYGYTF
TGTGCCAGCAGCTTGGAGGGTGTCTATGGCTACACCTTC
>.|TRBD2|TRBV7-2|TRBJ2-1
CASSPPGGSYNEQFF
TGTGCCAGCAGCCCCCCGGGGGGTTCCTACAATGAGCAGTTCTTC
>.|TRBD1|TRBV11-3|TRBJ2-7
CASSSSGTGVYEQYF
TGTGCCAGCAGCTCGTCCGGGACAGGGGTTTACGAGCAGTACTTC
>few|.|TRBV2|TRBJ1-5
CASSEATGEQPQHF
TGTGCCAGCAGTGAAGCTACGGGGGAACAGCCCCAGCATTTT
>.|.|TRBV7-9|TRBJ2-1
CASSLESGHNEQFF
TGTGCCAGCAGCTTAGAGTCGGGTCACAATGAGCAGTTCTTC
>.|.|TRBV11-2|TRBJ1-4
CASSLAGRELFF
TGTGCCAGCAGCTTAGCCGGGAGGGAACTGTTTTTT